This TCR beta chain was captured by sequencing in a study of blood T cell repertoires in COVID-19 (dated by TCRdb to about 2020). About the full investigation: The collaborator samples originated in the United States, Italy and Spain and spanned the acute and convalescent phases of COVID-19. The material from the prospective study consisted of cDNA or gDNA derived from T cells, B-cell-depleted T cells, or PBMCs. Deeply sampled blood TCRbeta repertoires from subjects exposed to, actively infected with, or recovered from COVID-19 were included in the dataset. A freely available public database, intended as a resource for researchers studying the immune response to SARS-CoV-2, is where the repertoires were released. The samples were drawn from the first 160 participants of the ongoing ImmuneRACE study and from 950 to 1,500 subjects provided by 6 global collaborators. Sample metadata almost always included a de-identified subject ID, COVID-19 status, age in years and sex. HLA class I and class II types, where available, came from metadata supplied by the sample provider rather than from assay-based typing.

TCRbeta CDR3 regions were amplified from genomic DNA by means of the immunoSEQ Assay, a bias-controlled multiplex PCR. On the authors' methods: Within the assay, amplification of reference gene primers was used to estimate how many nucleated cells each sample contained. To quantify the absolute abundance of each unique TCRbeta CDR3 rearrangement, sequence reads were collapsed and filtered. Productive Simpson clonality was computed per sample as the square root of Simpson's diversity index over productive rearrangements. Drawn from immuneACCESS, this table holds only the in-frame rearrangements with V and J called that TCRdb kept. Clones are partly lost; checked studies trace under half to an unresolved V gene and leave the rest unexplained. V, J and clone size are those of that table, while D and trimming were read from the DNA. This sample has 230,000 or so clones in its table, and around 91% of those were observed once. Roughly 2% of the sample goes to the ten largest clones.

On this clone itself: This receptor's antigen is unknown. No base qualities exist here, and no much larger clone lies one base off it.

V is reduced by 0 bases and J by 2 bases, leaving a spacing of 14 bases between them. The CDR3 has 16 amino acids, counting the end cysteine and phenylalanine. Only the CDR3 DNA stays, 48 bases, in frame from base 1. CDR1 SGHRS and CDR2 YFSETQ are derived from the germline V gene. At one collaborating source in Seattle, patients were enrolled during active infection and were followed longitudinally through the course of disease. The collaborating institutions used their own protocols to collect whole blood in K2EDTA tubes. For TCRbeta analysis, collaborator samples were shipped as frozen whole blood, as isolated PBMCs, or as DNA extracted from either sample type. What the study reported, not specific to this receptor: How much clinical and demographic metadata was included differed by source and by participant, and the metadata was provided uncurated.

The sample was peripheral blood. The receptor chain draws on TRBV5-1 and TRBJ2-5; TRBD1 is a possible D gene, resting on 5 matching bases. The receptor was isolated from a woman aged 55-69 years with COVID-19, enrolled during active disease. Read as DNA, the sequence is TGCGCCAGCAGCTTGGGTAGCAGGGCCAGTCAAGAGACCCAGTACTTC. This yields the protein CASSLGSRASQETQYF.